The T cell receptor (beta chain) described here comes from a study of metastatic and nonmetastatic thyroid tumors. Study-level background: Repertoires from malignant and benign thyroid patients were compared across blood and tumor or nodule tissue.

Nobody among the patients had been given any treatment before thyroid surgery. TCRdb ran MiXCR on the PCR reads. The sample contains approximately 15,000 clones, more than 20% of which appear only once. The germline CDR1 and CDR2 sequences are MGHRA and YSYEKL. The CDR3 sequence is 16 residues long. Trimming took 4 bases from V and 2 from J, leaving 16 bases between them. This clone has at least ten counts. This sequence originates from a female donor with papillary thyroid cancer or a benign thyroid nodule (not recorded which). Some clones in this sample may be carry-over from other donors' samples. This chain uses TRBV4-1 with TRBJ2-3; the D gene is possibly TRBD1 (5 bases). Material: tumor tissue. The chain's CDR3 is CASSPILGLVTDTQYF. Here the CDR3 DNA reads TGCGCCAGCAGCCCTATATTGGGGCTAGTCACAGATACGCAGTATTTT.